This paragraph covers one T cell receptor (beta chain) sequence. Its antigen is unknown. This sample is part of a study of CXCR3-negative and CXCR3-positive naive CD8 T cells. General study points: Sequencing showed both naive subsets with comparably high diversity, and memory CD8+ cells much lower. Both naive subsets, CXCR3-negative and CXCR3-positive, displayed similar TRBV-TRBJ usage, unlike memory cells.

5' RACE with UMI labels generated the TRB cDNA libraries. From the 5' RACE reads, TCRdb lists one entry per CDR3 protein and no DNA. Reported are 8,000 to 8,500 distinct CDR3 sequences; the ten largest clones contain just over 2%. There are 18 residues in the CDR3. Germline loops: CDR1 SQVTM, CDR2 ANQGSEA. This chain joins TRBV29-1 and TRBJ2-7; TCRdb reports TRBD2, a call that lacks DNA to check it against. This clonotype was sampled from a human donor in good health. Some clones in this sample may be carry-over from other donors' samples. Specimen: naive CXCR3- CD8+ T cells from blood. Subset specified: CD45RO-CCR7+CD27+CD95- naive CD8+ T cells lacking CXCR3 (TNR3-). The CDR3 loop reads CSVGQLPGLAGVSYEQYF.